This TCR beta chain was identified in a study of blood T cell repertoires in COVID-19. Study context: T cells, B-cell-depleted T cells, or PBMCs provided the cDNA or gDNA that served as material.

Germline loops: CDR1 SGHKS, CDR2 YYEKEE (reference sequence). The germline V and J ends were trimmed by 1 base and 8 bases, with 12 bases remaining between them. The length of the CDR3 is 14 residues. Those enrolled, adults aged roughly 18 to 100 years, came from around 24 US areas. Assignment of participants to cohorts was predicated upon participant-reported clinical history. The study recruited exposed participants who had met a COVID-19 case within 2 weeks before entry. Only in-frame clones appear in the TCRdb table, and some are missing; sequencing was by immunoSEQ multiplex PCR. The data contain 350,000 to 450,000 clones, around nine tenths of them singletons.

Sequencing input: PBMCs or T cells enriched from blood (not recorded which). The receptor's source is a woman younger than 30 who had been exposed to COVID-19. This sequence joins TRBV5-5 and TRBJ1-4; tentative D call: TRBD1 (5 bases). The CDR3 loop is CASSLRRGGEKLFF. CDR3 in DNA: TGTGCCAGCAGCTTGAGGAGGGGAGGCGAAAAACTGTTTTTT.